This T cell receptor beta chain was documented in a study of shared clonotypes between healthy human individuals. On the study more broadly: For every donor, three CD4 naive, three CD4 memory, two CD8 naive and one CD8 memory plates were used.

The CDR3 contains 14 residues. V gave up 0 bases and J gave up 6 bases, with 11 bases separating them. The germline CDR1 and CDR2 sequences are LGHNA and YNFKEQ. Method: immunoSEQ multiplex PCR; TCRdb's copy keeps in-frame clones and lacks some. The sample lists around 600,000 clones; 97% were seen once. The TCR sequence derives from a woman in her twenties or thirties in good health. This rearrangement joins TRBV4-2 to TRBJ1-1; D call uncertain. Specimen: naive CD4+ T cells sorted from blood. This sample's subset: CD45RA+ positively selected. The CDR3 spells CASSQDLGRAEAFF. The DNA of the CDR3 is TGTGCCAGCAGCCAAGATCTTGGGAGGGCTGAAGCTTTCTTT.